This TCR beta chain was found in a study of response to subunit inactivated influenza vaccine. In germline, CDR1 is SGHRS, CDR2 YFSETQ. The CDR3 is made up of 19 amino acids. The V gene end was trimmed by 3 bases and the J gene end by 0 bases; junction bases not matched to a gene: 8. TCRdb re-called the RT-PCR reads with MiXCR, one entry per CDR3 protein. The sample consists of about 540,000 distinct CDR3 sequences, approximately 22% of them appearing once. This clonotype was seen more than once but under ten times. In addition, the sample was reused for a study of T cells expressing NK-cell markers. That study adds: 5'RACE template switching built TCR beta cDNA with unique molecular identifiers. About 1.0-8% of CD8+ T cells in about six donors belonged to dominant NKG2C+ clonotypes. Several donors' CD3+CD56-NKG2C+ cells were dominated by the same clonotypes. Whether expanded NKG2C+ T cell clones recognized HCMV stayed uncertain.

The specimen was CD4+ T cells sorted from PBMCs, collected approximately 12 days after vaccination. This TCR came from a man over 45 who received an inactivated influenza vaccine. This chain joins TRBV5-1 and TRBJ2-3; 15 nucleotides align to TRBD2. The CDR3 here is CASSSGLAGGTFSTDTQYF. The DNA of the CDR3 is TGCGCCAGCAGCTCGGGACTAGCGGGAGGAACCTTCAGCACAGATACGCAGTATTTT.